The subject of this entry is one TCR beta chain. Its antigen is not identified. Sample time point: pre-sensitization, week 0. As for treatment: therapeutic diphenylcyclopropenone sensitization with weekly scalp DPC. This specimen belongs to a study of human T cells and chemical hapten exposure. Separate cDNA molecules received unique molecular identifiers, which the library attached to them. As handled by the study authors: Counts of TCRs in each sample centred on a median of around 99,000 and extended from approximately 25,000 to 650,000. TCRdb reprocessed the RACE reads with MiXCR, giving one entry per CDR3 protein. TCRdb's processing, not the authors', yielded these V and J calls. This sample has about 80,000 distinct CDR3 sequences, with about 14% found just once. Regarding the study as a whole: Against controls, expanded TCRs gave rise to significantly more large CDR3 similarity clusters.

V lost 1 base to trimming and J lost 5 bases; unmatched junction nucleotides: 7. Germline CDR1 SGHTA, CDR2 FQGNSA. The length of the CDR3 is 16 residues. The sequencing here drew on whole blood, taken in connection with sensitization to the hapten diphenylcyclopropenone (DPC). This clonotype originated in a woman between 50 and 59 years old with alopecia areata. Some clones in this sample may be carry-over from other donors' samples. J is TRBJ2-3 and V is TRBV7-2, with 9 bases identical to TRBD2. CDR3 nucleotides: TGTGCCAGCAGCTTAGGGGCGGCGGGAGGGGGAGATACGCAGTATTTT. It codes for CASSLGAAGGGDTQYF. Using reference TRBV7-2 and TRBJ2-3 for the parts outside the CDR3, the full variable domain is GAGVSQSPSNKVTEKGKDVELRCDPISGHTALYWYRQSLGQGLEFLIYFQGNSAPDKSGLPSDRFSAERTGGSVSTLTIQRTQQEDSAVYLCASSLGAAGGGDTQYFGPGTRLTVL.